Listed below are T cell receptor beta chains from one sample, sequenced in a study of blood T cell repertoires in COVID-19. Only in-frame clones appear in the TCRdb table, and some are missing; sequencing was by immunoSEQ multiplex PCR. The sample includes about 89,000 clones, around 88% of them seen just once. The specimen sequenced was peripheral blood. The source of these receptors is a man older than 75 with active or convalescent COVID-19. The CDR3 runs from the conserved cysteine through the conserved F or W. A D gene is named only where the DNA matches it firmly. The size entry is marked missing in some rows and otherwise reads once, few, many or a size class.

TRBV19,TRBJ2-7,.,.,TGTGCCAGTAGTCCAGCGAGGCGCCGTTCCTACGAGCAGTACTTC,CASSPARRRSYEQYF
TRBV30,TRBJ1-6,TRBD1,.,TGTGCCTGGAGGGTCGGACAGGGTGCCTATGGATCACCCCTCCACTTT,CAWRVGQGAYGSPLHF
TRBV7-6,TRBJ2-2,TRBD2,.,TGTGCCAGCAGCTTAGGAGGCGGGAGAAGCACCGGGGAGCTGTTTTTT,CASSLGGGRSTGELFF
TRBV7-2,TRBJ1-1,.,.,TGTGCCAGCAGCTCCCGGAGAGACACTGAAGCTTTCTTT,CASSSRRDTEAFF
TRBV2,TRBJ1-2,.,.,TGTGCCAGCACCGACGGGACATGGAATGGCTACACCTTC,CASTDGTWNGYTF
TRBV9,TRBJ1-4,TRBD1,.,TGTGCCAGCACCCCGGACAGGTCAAATGAAAAACTGTTTTTT,CASTPDRSNEKLFF
TRBV19,TRBJ1-1,.,.,TGTGCCAGTAGTCGGGGGAGCCTCACTGAAGCTTTCTTT,CASSRGSLTEAFF
TRBV7-2,TRBJ1-1,TRBD1,.,TGTGCCAGCAGCTTAGCCGGGACAGGGGTGACCACTGAAGCTTTCTTT,CASSLAGTGVTTEAFF
TRBV9,TRBJ2-5,TRBD2,once,TGTGCCAGCAGCACCGGACTAGCGGGCTCATGGGGAAGTGGGACCCAGTACTTC,CASSTGLAGSWGSGTQYF
TRBV12-3/TRBV12-4,TRBJ2-5,.,.,TGTGCCAGCAGTTTCGGCGGGTCAGAGACCCAGTACTTC,CASSFGGSETQYF
TRBV7-2,TRBJ2-7,TRBD2,once,TGTGCCAGCAGCTCAAGCGGGAGCTTCTACGAGCAGTACTTC,CASSSSGSFYEQYF
TRBV6-2/TRBV6-3,TRBJ2-2,.,.,TGTGCCAGCAGTTTTTTGGGGCCGGGCACCGGGGAGCTGTTTTTT,CASSFLGPGTGELFF
TRBV4-3,TRBJ2-7,TRBD2,few,TGCGCCAGCAGCCAAGCTGGGGCGGGACTAGCATCCTACGAGCAGTACTTC,CASSQAGAGLASYEQYF
TRBV7-9,TRBJ2-1,TRBD1,.,TGTGCCAGCAGCGCCGGGACAGGGGTACGCGAGCAGTTCTTC,CASSAGTGVREQFF
TRBV7-2,TRBJ1-6,.,.,TGTGCCAGCAGCTTAGACAGGGATTCACCCCTCCACTTT,CASSLDRDSPLHF